This T cell receptor (beta chain) was sequenced in a study of T cells in Graves' hyperthyroidism and ophthalmopathy (dated by TCRdb to the late 2010s). About the full investigation: Peripheral blood was collected at initial diagnosis, before any treatment. TCR V-J signatures able to tell the groups apart were searched for in a discovery cohort of approximately 95 patients, of whom more than 40 had Graves' ophthalmopathy and 55 to 65 had stable Graves' hyperthyroidism. An independent validation cohort of under 20 hyperthyroidism patients and about 16 patients who later progressed to ophthalmopathy tested prospective prediction of ophthalmopathy. For training and testing, the 80 to 100 patients in the discovery cohort were randomly divided in a 7:3 ratio. Thyroid tissue and blood T-cell repertoires from six or seven Graves' hyperthyroidism patients were also compared in the study. Following sampling, methimazole starting at 30 mg daily was given to hyperthyroidism patients, and high-dose intravenous methylprednisolone was given to ophthalmopathy patients. According to the paper, TCR Vbeta CDR3 sequencing was carried out on some 140 peripheral blood samples, which came from around 43 ophthalmopathy, under 85 hyperthyroidism and about 17 progressor patients.

Here is what the overall study found, with its caveats: Most expanded thyroid clonotypes (frequency above 0.001) were also detected in blood, suggesting blood repertoires may reflect thyroid immune responses. A 13 V-J signature model separated ophthalmopathy from stable hyperthyroidism, with approximately 87% sensitivity and roughly 81% specificity in cross-validation and 80%/75% in testing. Sample size was not statistically predetermined, and investigators were not blinded to group allocation. In validation, the model predicted progression to ophthalmopathy a median of about 6.8 months before onset, with about 70% sensitivity and roughly 79% specificity.

Amplification of TCR beta CDR3 regions was carried out from RNA transcripts. The TCR CDR3 was subjected to a first round of RT-PCR using the HTBI primer set and the Qiagen OneStep RT-PCR kit. Libraries were constructed in a second round of multiplex PCR, after which size selection and purification were carried out. Libraries were sequenced paired-end with 100 bp reads on an Illumina HiSeq2000. The authors' pipeline ran thus. SOAPnuke was used to process the raw data, with reads discarded if the reads contained adapters or uncalled bases, had a mean Phred below 15, or lacked an exact constant-primer or identifier match. High-quality paired reads were merged with COPE v1.2.5, and unique nucleotide sequences were defined as clonotypes. MiTCR v1.1 was used to align clonotypes to the IMGT TRBV, TRBD and TRBJ reference segments. The analysis was restricted to V-J combinations with a frequency above 0.0001, which together covered about 99% of the repertoires. The TCS score was defined as the ratio of F50 (clonal expansion) to E x V (chaos), calculated using BLOSUM62-based TCRdist between CDR3 peptides within each V-J. Welch's t-statistics and random forest reduced fewer than 600 V-J features to some 14, which were used in a naive Bayes classifier (R e1071). The public reads were reanalyzed by TCRdb: fastp trimming at Q25, MiXCR alignment, in-frame beta chains only. Records with the same CDR3 protein are collapsed into one entry carrying the most frequent genes and DNA. TCRdb's processing, not the study's, gives the V and J calls here. This sample holds roughly 640,000 distinct CDR3 sequences; around 15% were observed only once. The leading ten clones occupy under 3.5% of the sample.

Ophthalmopathy patients had moderately to severely active disease, Clinical Activity Score of at least 3, NOSPECS grade of at least 4, and duration under 3 months. Any patient with an uncontrolled infection, another autoimmune disease, pregnancy or lactation was excluded. Clinical symptoms, serum thyroxine and TRAb, thyroid ultrasound, and orbital computed tomography formed the basis for the diagnoses. Ficoll-Paque density gradient centrifugation was used to isolate PBMCs from around 10 ml of fresh peripheral blood. Total RNA was extracted with Trizol reagent, and quality was checked on an Agilent 2100 Bioanalyzer. Compared with germline, V lacks 4 bases and J lacks 4 bases; bases without a gene match: 7. CDR1 and CDR2, per the germline V gene, are SGHRS and YFSETQ. Its CDR3 holds 15 amino acids, cysteine through phenylalanine. Left in the record is the CDR3 DNA by itself, 45 bases read in frame from the first base.

This clonotype has a count of ten or more. No antigen is known for it. One base away there is no much larger clone; base qualities are not given. The rearrangement joined TRBV5-1 to TRBJ2-3, with TRBD1 matching 9 junction bases. Source material: blood. The TCR sequence derives from a woman in her thirties or forties with Graves' ophthalmopathy. The CDR3 reads as follows: CASSLGTGISDTQYF. The DNA sequence follows: TGCGCCAGCAGCCTCGGGACAGGGATTTCAGATACGCAGTATTTT.